Listed here is a single TCR beta chain. The sample is drawn from a study of T cell responses to AZD1222 COVID-19 vaccine. Trimming left V 6 bases short and J 4 bases short, with 9 bases between. The CDR3 extends over 12 amino acids. The protocol was immunoSEQ multiplex PCR, while the TCRdb copy is restricted to in-frame clones and leaves out a portion. The sample has over 95,000 clones; around nine tenths are singletons. The sequences come from peripheral blood, collected on day 0 of AZD1222 vaccination. The chain links TRBV12-3 or TRBV12-4 to TRBJ1-2, with D hard to call. The sequence derives from an adult in good health. CDR3 residues: CASRAYPYGYTF. In nucleotides, the CDR3 is TGTGCCAGCAGAGCGTATCCCTATGGCTACACCTTC.